What follows are 30 T cell receptor beta chains derived from one specimen sequenced in a study of blood T cell repertoires in COVID-19. Assay used: immunoSEQ multiplex PCR; TCRdb lists only in-frame clones, some missing. The repertoire includes 14,000 or so clones, 83% of them detected once, and around 25% sits in the top ten. Sequencing input: peripheral blood. Receptors were obtained from a woman aged 55-70 years with acute or convalescent COVID-19.

The chain recombines TRBV6-5 with TRBJ1-6; unclear D gene. V lost 10 bases to trimming and J lost 6 bases, with 13 bases between them. Per the germline V gene, CDR1 is MNHEY and CDR2 is SVGAGI. The CDR3 covers 13 residues. The CDR3 DNA reads TGTGCCACCACGGGGTCCGGTAATTCACCCCTCCACTTT. Protein sequence: CATTGSGNSPLHF.

The V gene is TRBV2, the J gene TRBJ2-3; D is possibly TRBD1 (5 bases). Germline V gene lookup returns CDR1 SNHLY and CDR2 FYNNEI. V lost 2 bases, J lost 8 bases, and 20 bases lay in between. This CDR3 has 16 residues. CDR3 sequence (DNA): TGTGCCAGCAGTGAATTGCTGGGGCCAGCTGGTGGTACGCAGTATTTT. Its protein is CASSELLGPAGGTQYF. Full variable domain (remainder filled in from reference TRBV2 and TRBJ2-3): EPEVTQTPSHQVTQMGQEVILRCVPISNHLYFYWYRQILGQKVEFLVSFYNNEISEKSEIFDDQFSVERPDGSNFTLKIRSTKLEDSAMYFCASSELLGPAGGTQYFGPGTRLTVL.

The chain is built from TRBV6-5 and TRBJ2-7, with 8 bases lining up with TRBD1. Germline V gene data show CDR1 as MNHEY and CDR2 as SVGAGI. The ends lost 5 bases at V and 3 bases at J; junction bases unmatched: 3. CDR3 length: 13 amino acids. The CDR3 loop is CASSRTGIYEQYF. The CDR3 DNA follows: TGTGCCAGCAGTCGGACAGGGATCTACGAGCAGTACTTC.

V and J are TRBV7-9 and TRBJ1-2; TRBD1 matches 8 bases. The CDR3 consists of 14 residues. Germline trimming cut 5 bases from V and 3 bases from J; bases unmatched to any gene: 5. The V gene's germline CDR1 is SEHNR and CDR2 FQNEAQ (reference sequence). The CDR3 region has the DNA TGTGCCAGCAGCCCCGGACAGGGTGACTATGGCTACACCTTC. Its translation: CASSPGQGDYGYTF. The complete variable domain, with remaining parts taken from reference TRBV7-9 and TRBJ1-2, reads DTGVSQNPRHKITKRGQNVTFRCDPISEHNRLYWYRQTLGQGPEFLTYFQNEAQLEKSRLLSDRFSAERPKGSFSTLEIQRTEQGDSAMYLCASSPGQGDYGYTFGSGTRLTVV.

This sequence joins TRBV5-6 and TRBJ1-3; D is ambiguous. In germline, CDR1 is SGHDT, CDR2 YYEEEE. V was clipped by 0 bases and J by 4 bases, with 11 bases between them. The CDR3 runs to 15 residues. Here the CDR3 DNA reads TGTGCCAGCAGCTTGGCTTACAGCCTAGGAAACACCATATATTTT. Translation gives CASSLAYSLGNTIYF.

V gene TRBV2 combines with J gene TRBJ1-1, with TRBD1 as a possible D gene (5 bases). The CDR3 contains 15 residues. Germline-derived CDR1 and CDR2 are SNHLY and FYNNEI. Between the trimmed V and J ends, which lost 5 bases and 3 bases, there was a span of 16 bases. CDR3 amino acids: CASSRGPQPYTEAFF. In DNA, the CDR3 is TGTGCCAGCAGTAGGGGCCCGCAGCCCTACACTGAAGCTTTCTTT.

The genes are TRBV10-2 and TRBJ2-3; 10 bases fit TRBD1. The length of the CDR3 is 15 residues. J gave up 5 bases and V 11 bases, and 13 bases lay outside the gene matches. CDR1 is WSHSY and CDR2 is SAAADI in the germline V gene. CDR3 sequence: CAGWDRGSSGDTQYF. In nucleotides, the CDR3 is TGCGCCGGCTGGGACAGGGGCTCATCAGGAGATACGCAGTATTTT.

The CDR3 here is CASSQDEQSGPLHF. CDR3 nucleotides: TGTGCCAGCAGCCAAGATGAACAGTCTGGTCCCCTCCACTTT. The chain links TRBV4-2 to TRBJ1-6; D not certain. Germline CDR1 reads LGHNA; CDR2 reads YNFKEQ. The V and J ends lost 0 bases and 13 bases respectively, with 13 bases between them. CDR3 length equals 14 residues.

The rearrangement links TRBV2 to TRBJ1-2; TRBD1 matches 10 bases. The CDR3 is 15 residues long. Germline loops: CDR1 SNHLY, CDR2 FYNNEI. Trimming at V came to 6 bases and at J to 4 bases, leaving 8 bases not matched to a gene. The CDR3 sequence: CASSTGTGEGYGYTF. CDR3 DNA sequence: TGTGCCAGCAGCACCGGGACAGGGGAGGGCTATGGCTACACCTTC.

The V call is TRBV3-1 (or the pseudogene TRBV3-2), the J call TRBJ1-6, with D unresolved. V dropped 1 base and J dropped 1 base, with 8 bases sitting between them. CDR3 length: 16 residues. Germline V gives CDR1 LGHDT, CDR2 YNNKEL (reference sequence). The CDR3 reads CASSQVFSSYNSPLHF. The DNA for the CDR3 is TGTGCCAGCAGCCAAGTATTCTCTTCCTATAATTCACCCCTCCACTTT.

The chain recombines TRBV7-3 with TRBJ1-2; possibly TRBD1 for D (5 bases). CDR3 length equals 17 residues. V shed 5 bases and J shed 7 bases, with 26 bases lying between them. Germline V lookup: CDR1 SGHTA, CDR2 FQGTGA. The CDR3 region has the DNA TGTGCCAGCAGCCGATACGAAATAAACCCGGGGGAATCTGGCTACACCTTC. This translates into CASSRYEINPGESGYTF. Using reference TRBV7-3 and TRBJ1-2 for the parts outside the CDR3, the full variable domain is GAGVSQTPSNKVTEKGKYVELRCDPISGHTALYWYRQSLGQGPEFLIYFQGTGAADDSGLPNDRFFAVRPEGSVSTLKIQRTERGDSAVYLCASSRYEINPGESGYTFGSGTRLTVV.

The chain uses TRBV27 and TRBJ2-2; TRBD1 aligns across 10 bases. J gave up 8 bases and V 6 bases, and 6 bases lay outside the gene matches. CDR1 is MNHEY and CDR2 is SMNVEV in the germline V gene (reference sequence). The CDR3 runs 14 residues. CDR3 DNA: TGTGCCAGCAGGGCTGACAGGGGGCGAGGGGAGCTGTTTTTT. Amino acids: CASRADRGRGELFF.

The rearrangement joins TRBV6-5 to TRBJ2-2; TRBD1 agrees at 10 bases. CDR3 size: 15 residues. Per the germline V gene, CDR1 is MNHEY and CDR2 is SVGAGI. The J segment lost 6 bases and the V segment lost 8 bases, leaving 9 bases of the junction unmatched. The CDR3 DNA sequence: TGTGCCAGCGCAGACAGGGGGCGGTATGCCGGGGAGCTGTTTTTT. It codes for CASADRGRYAGELFF.

This clone was observed a single time. The chain links TRBV5-1 to TRBJ2-3; weak D call: TRBD1 (5 bases). This CDR3 contains 16 residues. Trimming removed 6 bases at V and 6 bases at J, with 23 bases between. Germline assignment: CDR1 SGHRS and CDR2 YFSETQ. The CDR3 DNA reads TGCGCCAGCAACCTGACCTGGAAGGGGTTCATGGATACGCAGTATTTT. Encoded protein: CASNLTWKGFMDTQYF.

This clone was found a few times. This rearrangement joins TRBV19 to TRBJ2-3, with 8 bases identical to TRBD2. The CDR3 spans 15 residues. CDR1 and CDR2 (germline): LNHDA, SQIVND (reference sequence). J gave up 2 bases and V 3 bases, and 4 bases lay outside the gene matches. CDR3 sequence reads: CASSIFGLATDTQYF. CDR3 coding DNA: TGTGCCAGTAGTATTTTCGGACTAGCCACAGATACGCAGTATTTT.

V usage is TRBV28 and J usage is TRBJ2-3; 13 bases align to TRBD2. With 4 bases clipped from V and 2 bases from J, the junction kept 9 bases outside the gene matches. Germline CDR1 is MDHEN and CDR2 is SYDVKM. The CDR3 runs 18 residues. The CDR3 DNA reads TGTGCCAGCAGTTGGGATTTGGGACTAGCGGGAAACACAGATACGCAGTATTTT. As protein: CASSWDLGLAGNTDTQYF.

This clone was seen a few times. This chain connects TRBV5-1 to TRBJ1-1, with 8 bases that match TRBD1. The junction had 6 bases not matched to a gene; V was cut back by 3 bases and J by 5 bases. The CDR3 is made up of 14 amino acids. Germline-derived CDR1 and CDR2 are SGHRS and YFSETQ. This CDR3 reads CASSYGTGETEAFF. The CDR3 bases are TGCGCCAGCAGCTACGGGACAGGCGAGACTGAAGCTTTCTTT.

The V call is TRBV6-1, the J call TRBJ2-4; possible D gene TRBD1, 5 bases. The V gene lost 2 bases and the J gene lost 7 bases, with 12 bases spanning the gap. The germline gives CDR1 MNHNS, CDR2 SASEGT. The CDR3 sequence is 14 residues long. The CDR3 DNA reads as TGTGCCAGCAGTGAAATGCAGGGTCCTAACATTCAGTACTTC. Translated: CASSEMQGPNIQYF.

Here the CDR3 DNA reads TGTGCCATCAGTGATCGGGCCCTCTCGGGGGATACGCAGTATTTT. This gives the protein CAISDRALSGDTQYF. The chain combines TRBV10-3 with TRBJ2-3, with a weak D call TRBD2 (5 bases). CDR1 and CDR2 (germline): ENHRY, SYGVKD. The V and J ends lost 3 bases and 6 bases respectively, with 16 bases between them. The CDR3 totals 15 residues.

V is TRBV5-1 and J is TRBJ2-1; weak D call: TRBD1 (6 bases). V lost 4 bases to trimming and J lost 8 bases, with 13 bases between them. CDR3 length equals 13 residues. The germline V gene has CDR1 SGHRS and CDR2 YFSETQ. Here the CDR3 reads CASSRLPGDEQFF. In DNA form, the CDR3 reads TGCGCCAGCAGCCGACTTCCAGGGGATGAGCAGTTCTTC.

This chain uses TRBV19 with TRBJ1-5; 10 positions agree with TRBD1. There are 15 residues in the CDR3. J lost 4 bases, V lost 9 bases, and 9 bases had no gene match. The germline V gene encodes CDR1 LNHDA and CDR2 SQIVND (reference sequence). CDR3 coding DNA: TGTGCCAGCACACCCGGGACAGGGGCTAATCAGCCCCAGCATTTT. It encodes CASTPGTGANQPQHF. The entire variable domain, with the rest obtained from reference TRBV19 and TRBJ1-5, is as follows: DGGITQSPKYLFRKEGQNVTLSCEQNLNHDAMYWYRQDPGQGLRLIYYSQIVNDFQKGDIAEGYSVSREKKESFPLTVTSAQKNPTAFYLCASTPGTGANQPQHFGDGTRLSIL.

This clone has only one observation. The J gene is TRBJ1-4, the V gene TRBV5-6; a possible D gene is TRBD1 (6 bases). The CDR3 loop spans 15 amino acids. The ends were cut back, 3 bases at V and 3 bases at J, with 12 bases in the middle. Germline CDR1 reads SGHDT; CDR2 reads YYEEEE. As DNA, the CDR3 is TGTGCCAGCAGCTCAACGGCAGGGGCTAATGAAAAACTGTTTTTT. This sequence encodes CASSSTAGANEKLFF. The complete variable domain, with remaining parts taken from reference TRBV5-6 and TRBJ1-4, reads DAGVTQSPTHLIKTRGQQVTLRCSPKSGHDTVSWYQQALGQGPQFIFQYYEEEERQRGNFPDRFSGHQFPNYSSELNVNALLLGDSALYLCASSSTAGANEKLFFGSGTQLSVL.

V and J are TRBV12-3 or TRBV12-4 and TRBJ2-7; D is undetermined. Trimming took off 1 base at V and 4 bases at J, with 5 bases between the two ends. This CDR3 is built from 12 residues. The CDR3 DNA is TGTGCCAGCAGTTTAGGGGCGTACGAGCAGTACTTC. Residues: CASSLGAYEQYF.

This chain joins TRBV20-1 and TRBJ1-2; D unclear. V gave up 7 bases and J gave up 2 bases, with 8 bases separating them. The germline CDR1 and CDR2 sequences are DFQATT and SNEGSKA (reference sequence). This CDR3 has 11 amino acids. The CDR3 loop reads CSVDKNYGYTF. The CDR3 nucleotides are TGCAGTGTCGACAAGAACTATGGCTACACCTTC.

This clone was seen only once. The chain employs TRBV29-1 and TRBJ2-5; 7 bases are a match to TRBD2. V shed 5 bases, J shed 3 bases, and the junction held 9 bases outside the gene matches. CDR3 length: 14 amino acids. From germline, CDR1 is SQVTM and CDR2 ANQGSEA. CDR3 region: CSVSRVAGKETQYF. In nucleotides, the CDR3 is TGCAGCGTTTCCCGGGTAGCGGGCAAAGAGACCCAGTACTTC.

The J gene is TRBJ2-7, the V gene TRBV10-2, with 10 bases that match TRBD1. The CDR3 length is 13 residues. CDR1 and CDR2 (germline): WSHSY, SAAADI. The V gene end was trimmed by 8 bases and the J gene end by 6 bases; junction bases not matched to a gene: 7. This CDR3 is CASGEGQGSEQYF. CDR3 nucleotide sequence: TGCGCCAGCGGGGAGGGACAGGGGTCCGAGCAGTACTTC.

J is TRBJ2-1 and V is TRBV4-2; 11 bases align to TRBD2. The CDR3 consists of 18 residues. Germline V CDR1 and CDR2: LGHNA, YNFKEQ. Trimming at V came to 4 bases and at J to 2 bases, leaving 10 bases not matched to a gene. CDR3 residues: CASSPGGASGRTYNEQFF. CDR3 DNA: TGTGCCAGCAGCCCCGGGGGGGCTAGCGGGAGGACCTACAATGAGCAGTTCTTC.

The gene calls are TRBV11-2 and TRBJ2-1; TRBD2 matches at 9 bases. CDR1 and CDR2 (germline): SGHAT, FQNNGV. V lost 5 bases, J lost 1 base, and 12 bases stayed unmatched. The CDR3 is 18 amino acids. CDR3 coding DNA: TGTGCCAGCAGCCTAGGCTGGAGTAGCGGGGGATCCTACAATGAGCAGTTCTTC. Translating gives CASSLGWSSGGSYNEQFF.

The V and J genes are TRBV2 and TRBJ2-5, with TRBD1 identical over 10 bases. Germline V CDR1 and CDR2: SNHLY, FYNNEI. V dropped 6 bases and J dropped 5; count of bases not matched to a gene: 0. This CDR3 has 12 residues. The DNA of the CDR3 is TGTGCCAGCAGGGACAGGGGGGAGACCCAGTACTTC. Translating it yields CASRDRGETQYF.

The genes are TRBV28 and TRBJ1-2; D is undetermined. V shed 6 bases and J shed 2 bases, with 10 bases lying between them. CDR1 is MDHEN, CDR2 SYDVKM, per germline. The CDR3 covers 13 residues. For the CDR3, the DNA is TGTGCCAGCAGCCAACAGAAGAACTATGGCTACACCTTC. Its translation: CASSQQKNYGYTF.